This entry lists 30 T cell receptor beta chains sequenced from one sample in a study of blood T cell repertoires in COVID-19. The method was immunoSEQ multiplex PCR; TCRdb's version includes in-frame clones alone and lacks a portion of them. The sample has about 300,000 clones; around 90% are singletons. Sequenced input: peripheral blood. Receptors originate from a man aged 18 to 30 who had recovered from COVID-19.

The chain combines TRBV19 with TRBJ2-7, with 10 bases identical to TRBD2. The CDR3 extends over 18 amino acids. V shed 3 bases and J 8 bases; nucleotides not matched to a gene: 19. The germline V gene has CDR1 LNHDA and CDR2 SQIVND (reference sequence). CDR3 protein: CASSIRDFGLAVLDKQYF. The CDR3 bases are TGTGCCAGTAGTATCCGGGATTTCGGACTAGCGGTTTTGGATAAGCAGTACTTC.

This clone was seen once. The gene calls are TRBV5-4 and TRBJ2-1, with 7 nucleotides matching TRBD2. The junction had 7 bases not matched to a gene; V was cut back by 4 bases and J by 9 bases. The length of the CDR3 is 13 residues. Germline V gene data show CDR1 as SGHNT and CDR2 as YYREEE (reference sequence). Written as DNA, the CDR3 is TGTGCCAGCAGCCCGCGGGGGAAGGCTGAGCAGTTCTTC. Encoded protein: CASSPRGKAEQFF. Full variable domain (missing parts from reference TRBV5-4 and TRBJ2-1): ETGVTQSPTHLIKTRGQQVTLRCSSQSGHNTVSWYQQALGQGPQFIFQYYREEENGRGNFPPRFSGLQFPNYSSELNVNALELDDSALYLCASSPRGKAEQFFGPGTRLTVL.

The chain employs TRBV6-5 and TRBJ1-1; D uncertain. V dropped 2 bases and J dropped 2 bases, with 15 bases sitting between them. This CDR3 is 16 amino acids long. Germline V gene data show CDR1 as MNHEY and CDR2 as SVGAGI. The CDR3 region is CASSYELLQSNTEAFF. The CDR3 nucleotides are TGTGCCAGCAGTTACGAATTGTTACAGTCAAACACTGAAGCTTTCTTT.

The J gene is TRBJ1-1, the V gene TRBV12-3 or TRBV12-4; no firm D call. V lost 1 base and J lost 4, with 7 bases in between. This CDR3 is built from 13 residues. This CDR3 is CASSLGPGTEAFF. For the CDR3, the DNA is TGTGCCAGCAGTTTAGGGCCGGGCACTGAAGCTTTCTTT.

The genes are TRBV7-2 and TRBJ2-3; the match to TRBD2 covers 9 bases. Germline CDR1 is SGHTA and CDR2 is FQGNSA. The trim removed 5 bases at V and 0 bases at J, leaving 6 bases unmatched. The CDR3 is 16 amino acids. The DNA of the CDR3 is TGTGCCAGCAGCCCGCGACTAGCGGCGAGCACAGATACGCAGTATTTT. Translation gives CASSPRLAASTDTQYF.

This chain links TRBV5-1 with TRBJ2-5; no clear D. The CDR3 totals 14 residues. Looked up from germline, CDR1 is SGHRS and CDR2 is YFSETQ. With 1 base removed from V and 5 bases from J, the gap between germline ends came to 12 bases. The CDR3 is CASSLYGRYETQYF. The CDR3 coding sequence is TGCGCCAGCAGCTTGTATGGTCGGTATGAGACCCAGTACTTC. The whole variable domain, filled in from reference TRBV5-1 and TRBJ2-5, reads KAGVTQTPRYLIKTRGQQVTLSCSPISGHRSVSWYQQTPGQGLQFLFEYFSETQRNKGNFPGRFSGRQFSNSRSEMNVSTLELGDSALYLCASSLYGRYETQYFGPGTRLLVL.

CDR3: CASSPGGLESYNEQFF. The CDR3 DNA reads as TGTGCCAGCTCACCCGGGGGACTGGAGTCCTACAATGAGCAGTTCTTC. The V and J genes are TRBV18 and TRBJ2-1; maybe TRBD2 (6 bases). The CDR3 sequence is 16 residues long. CDR1 and CDR2 from the germline V gene are KGHSH and LQKENI. Trimming removed 3 bases at V and 1 base at J, with 13 bases between.

V and J are TRBV4-1 and TRBJ2-5; 12 bases line up with TRBD2. V lost 6 bases, J lost 5 bases, and 13 bases stayed unmatched. The CDR3 runs 17 residues. Germline V gene data show CDR1 as MGHRA and CDR2 as YSYEKL. CDR3 DNA: TGCGCCAGCAGTCCGGGACTAGCGGGTCTCCGCGGGGAGACCCAGTACTTC. It specifies CASSPGLAGLRGETQYF.

The chain has TRBV4-3 and TRBJ1-1; TRBD1 matches at 10 bases. This CDR3 has 13 amino acids. Germline V CDR1 and CDR2: LGHNA, YSLEER. Trimming at V came to 4 bases and at J to 4 bases, leaving 0 bases not matched to a gene. The DNA for the CDR3 is TGCGCCAGCAGCCGGACAGGGGGCACTGAAGCTTTCTTT. Amino acids: CASSRTGGTEAFF.

This sequence joins TRBV12-3 or TRBV12-4 and TRBJ2-2; TRBD2 matches 9 bases. V lost 10 bases, J lost 7 bases, and 7 bases stayed unmatched. The CDR3 is 13 residues long. CDR3 protein: CATQRTSDGELFF. CDR3 DNA sequence: TGTGCCACTCAAAGGACTAGCGACGGGGAGCTGTTTTTT.

The rearrangement joins TRBV20-1 to TRBJ1-1; D is ambiguous. The CDR3 length is 15 residues. Germline CDR1 reads DFQATT; CDR2 reads SNEGSKA (reference sequence). V was shortened by 3 bases and J by 1 base, with 15 bases between the two germline ends. This CDR3 reads CSASPRPPQNTEAFF. The CDR3 DNA is TGCAGTGCTAGTCCTAGGCCGCCCCAGAACACTGAAGCTTTCTTT.

The chain couples TRBV7-9 to TRBJ2-2, with 9 bases aligning to TRBD2. With V trimmed by 5 bases and J by 8 bases, 15 bases remained unmatched. The CDR3 is 17 residues long. Germline lookup yields CDR1 SEHNR and CDR2 FQNEAQ (reference sequence). CDR3 loop: CASSQYAGGPAWGELFF. The CDR3, as DNA: TGTGCCAGCAGCCAGTATGCGGGAGGGCCTGCATGGGGGGAGCTGTTTTTT.

The chain has TRBV18 and TRBJ1-3; TRBD1 might be the D (5 bases). Germline V gives CDR1 KGHSH, CDR2 LQKENI. V lost 3 bases and J 5 bases, leaving 11 bases between the germline ends. The CDR3 sequence is 14 residues long. In nucleotides, the CDR3 is TGTGCCAGCTCACCGGCAGGGTTTAGAAACACCATATATTTT. Protein product: CASSPAGFRNTIYF.

The V call is TRBV24-1, the J call TRBJ2-3; 8 bases match TRBD1. The CDR3 runs to 15 residues. CDR1 KGHDR and CDR2 SFDVKD come from the germline V gene. V was pared by 3 bases and J by 5 bases, with 6 bases of the junction left unmatched. Written as DNA, the CDR3 is TGTGCCACCAGTGATGCCTCGACAGGGGAAGATACGCAGTATTTT. Amino acids: CATSDASTGEDTQYF.

As DNA, the CDR3 is TGTGCCAGCCGAACGGGGGGGCTCTCTGGAAACACCATATATTTT. Its translation: CASRTGGLSGNTIYF. The chain combines TRBV27 with TRBJ1-3; D is possibly TRBD1 (6 bases). The CDR3 has 15 amino acids. The ends were cut back, 8 bases at V and 0 bases at J, with 14 bases in the middle. Germline CDR1 and CDR2: MNHEY and SMNVEV (reference sequence).

The genes are TRBV5-1 and TRBJ1-1, with 10 bases aligning to TRBD1. V lost 1 base and J lost 3; bases outside the gene matches: 6. CDR1 is SGHRS, CDR2 YFSETQ, per germline. The length of the CDR3 is 16 residues. The CDR3 bases are TGCGCCAGCAGCTTGTCTCGACAGGGGGCCGACACTGAAGCTTTCTTT. Translating it yields CASSLSRQGADTEAFF.

The V and J genes are TRBV19 and TRBJ2-2; 8 nucleotides line up with TRBD2. Trimming took 8 bases from V and 7 from J; bases not matched to a gene: 15. The CDR3 extends over 16 amino acids. Germline V gene lookup returns CDR1 LNHDA and CDR2 SQIVND (reference sequence). In nucleotides, the CDR3 is TGTGCCAGTCACCTCACGGGGGGGCGTTATGGCGGGGAGCTGTTTTTT. It is translated as CASHLTGGRYGGELFF.

The rearrangement uses TRBV6-2 or TRBV6-3 and TRBJ2-2, with D perhaps TRBD2 (6 bases). The CDR3 length is 14 residues. The germline V gene has CDR1 MNHEY and CDR2 SVGEGT. Trimming took off 1 base at V and 5 bases at J, with 8 bases between the two ends. Here the CDR3 DNA reads TGTGCCAGCAGTTACTTCCGGGGGACCGGGGAGCTGTTTTTT. Protein sequence: CASSYFRGTGELFF.

The chain employs TRBV3-1 (or the pseudogene TRBV3-2) and TRBJ2-3; 11 bases are a match to TRBD2. V trimming: 3 bases; J trimming: 3 bases; junction bases outside the gene matches: 11. CDR1 and CDR2 (germline): LGHDT, YNNKEL (reference sequence). The CDR3 has 18 residues. CDR3 DNA: TGTGCCAGCAGCCAGAGGTCCTCCCTAGCGGGAGGAACAGATACGCAGTATTTT. As protein: CASSQRSSLAGGTDTQYF.

This clone was seen many times. The V call is TRBV29-1, the J call TRBJ1-1; D unclear. The V and J ends lost 4 bases and 5 bases respectively, with 8 bases between them. This CDR3 is 11 amino acids long. From germline, CDR1 is SQVTM and CDR2 ANQGSEA. CDR3 sequence: CSVARRTEAFF. As DNA, the CDR3 is TGCAGCGTTGCTCGGCGGACTGAAGCTTTCTTT.

This clone was observed once. This chain uses TRBV5-1 with TRBJ2-3, with TRBD2 identical over 12 bases. Trimming removed 3 bases from V and 7 bases from J; junction bases left unmatched: 6. The CDR3 is 15 amino acids. The germline V gene encodes CDR1 SGHRS and CDR2 YFSETQ. The CDR3 DNA sequence: TGCGCCAGCAGCTCTAGCGGGGGGGCGGTAAATACGCAGTATTTT. The encoded protein is CASSSSGGAVNTQYF.

This chain links TRBV6-2 or TRBV6-3 with TRBJ2-7; TRBD2 matches at 8 bases. CDR1 and CDR2 (germline): MNHEY, SVGEGT. The length of the CDR3 is 14 residues. The V segment lost 4 bases and the J segment 3 bases; nucleotides outside the gene matches: 5. CDR3 residues: CASSSAGTSYEQYF. The CDR3 DNA reads TGTGCCAGCAGTTCCGCGGGGACTAGCTACGAGCAGTACTTC.

This clone has a handful of counts. V and J are TRBV18 and TRBJ1-5; 8 positions agree with TRBD1. There are 13 residues in the CDR3. Unmatched junction bases numbered 4, after V lost 4 bases and J lost 8 bases. CDR1 and CDR2 from the germline V gene are KGHSH and LQKENI. The CDR3 protein is CASSQDRAKPQHF. In DNA form, the CDR3 reads TGTGCCAGCTCACAGGACAGGGCAAAGCCCCAGCATTTT.

The chain carries TRBV4-3 and TRBJ1-2, with 9 bases that match TRBD1. CDR1 is LGHNA, CDR2 YSLEER, per germline. The V and J ends lost 1 base and 4 bases, in that order; junction bases with no gene match: 4. CDR3 length: 15 residues. The CDR3 coding sequence is TGCGCCAGCAGCCAAGGAACAGGGGGCGTCTATGGCTACACCTTC. The encoded protein is CASSQGTGGVYGYTF.

The chain employs TRBV4-2 and TRBJ2-7; 9 bases agree with TRBD1. Looked up from germline, CDR1 is LGHNA and CDR2 is YNFKEQ. The CDR3 covers 14 residues. V lost 3 bases and J lost 5; bases outside the gene matches: 5. The CDR3 sequence is CASSQGTGYDEQYF. In DNA form, the CDR3 reads TGTGCCAGCAGCCAGGGGACAGGGTATGACGAGCAGTACTTC.

The rearrangement uses TRBV19 and TRBJ1-5, with 8 bases fitting TRBD1. The junction had 8 bases not matched to a gene; V was cut back by 4 bases and J by 6 bases. The CDR3 is 15 residues long. Germline V CDR1 and CDR2: LNHDA, SQIVND (reference sequence). CDR3 sequence: CASSTGTGVSQPQHF. CDR3 nucleotides: TGTGCCAGTAGTACCGGGACAGGAGTTTCTCAGCCCCAGCATTTT.

The rearrangement links TRBV7-2 to TRBJ2-1; a weak D match, TRBD2 (7 bases). V gave up 3 bases and J gave up 5 bases, with 11 bases separating them. CDR3 length: 14 residues. Germline CDR1 SGHTA, CDR2 FQGNSA. CDR3: CASSLGGANNEQFF. The CDR3 DNA sequence: TGTGCCAGCAGCTTGGGGGGGGCTAACAATGAGCAGTTCTTC. Using reference TRBV7-2 and TRBJ2-1 for the parts outside the CDR3, the full variable domain is GAGVSQSPSNKVTEKGKDVELRCDPISGHTALYWYRQSLGQGLEFLIYFQGNSAPDKSGLPSDRFSAERTGGSVSTLTIQRTQQEDSAVYLCASSLGGANNEQFFGPGTRLTVL.

The J gene is TRBJ2-7, the V gene TRBV11-2, with 14 positions matching TRBD2. Unmatched junction bases numbered 6, after V lost 4 bases and J lost 7 bases. Germline V gene sequence: CDR1 SGHAT, CDR2 FQNNGV. The CDR3 runs to 15 residues. For the CDR3, the DNA is TGTGCCAGCAGCTGGGGACTAGCGGGGGTCGGAGAGCAGTACTTC. Its translation is CASSWGLAGVGEQYF.

The chain employs TRBV4-1 and TRBJ1-1; 11 bases are shared with TRBD1. After removal of 4 bases from V and 1 base from J, the junction contained 5 bases not matched to a gene. This CDR3 comprises 16 residues. The germline gives CDR1 MGHRA, CDR2 YSYEKL. The CDR3 DNA sequence: TGCGCCAGCAGCCGAGGGACAGGGGGACCGAACACTGAAGCTTTCTTT. It codes for CASSRGTGGPNTEAFF.

The chain carries TRBV7-6 and TRBJ2-5; possible D gene TRBD1, 5 bases. Germline assignment: CDR1 SGHVS and CDR2 FNYEAQ. The CDR3 loop spans 15 amino acids. Trimming cost V 2 bases and J 5 bases, with 15 bases left between them. CDR3 in amino acids: CASSLPTVGMETQYF. The CDR3, as DNA: TGTGCCAGCAGCTTACCGACAGTGGGGATGGAGACCCAGTACTTC.